These T cell receptor beta chains were read from a single sample in a study of CD8 T cells in ankylosing spondylitis. TCRdb re-called the 5' RACE reads through MiXCR, storing one row per CDR3 protein. The sample has about 96,000 distinct CDR3 sequences, about 8.8% seen once. Sequenced material: blood, either unsorted or a sorted T cell fraction (not recorded which). Every receptor here comes from a male donor with ankylosing spondylitis or in good health (not recorded which). Both conserved end residues are part of each CDR3. Fields, in order: CDR3 protein, CDR3 DNA, D gene, V gene, clone size, J gene. D genes are given only for firm matches. Clone size is given for some rows only: seen once, a few or many times, or a class if the clone is expanded.

cdr3_aa: CASSLFNRGTETQYF
cdr3_nt: TGCGCCAGCAGCTTGTTCAACAGGGGAACAGAGACCCAGTACTTC
d_call: TRBD1
v_call: TRBV5-1
clone_size: many
j_call: TRBJ2-5

cdr3_aa: CASSASETRVYEQYF
cdr3_nt: TGTGCCAGCAGCGCGTCCGAGACAAGGGTCTACGAGCAGTACTTC
d_call: -
v_call: TRBV4-2
clone_size: -
j_call: TRBJ2-7

cdr3_aa: CASSLPGSSYEQYF
cdr3_nt: TGTGCCAGCAGTTTGCCGGGGAGCTCCTACGAGCAGTACTTC
d_call: -
v_call: TRBV27
clone_size: many
j_call: TRBJ2-7

cdr3_aa: CASSNRQGPYLSYNEQFF
cdr3_nt: TGTGCCAGCAGCAACCGACAGGGTCCCTATCTATCCTACAATGAGCAGTTCTTC
d_call: TRBD1
v_call: TRBV11-2
clone_size: few
j_call: TRBJ2-1

cdr3_aa: CASSLRRQGARETQYF
cdr3_nt: TGTGCCAGCAGCCTTCGGAGACAGGGGGCGCGGGAGACCCAGTACTTC
d_call: TRBD1
v_call: TRBV7-2
clone_size: -
j_call: TRBJ2-5

cdr3_aa: CASSLGSLVTDTQYF
cdr3_nt: TGTGCCAGCAGCTTAGGAAGTTTGGTCACAGATACGCAGTATTTT
d_call: -
v_call: TRBV7-2
clone_size: many
j_call: TRBJ2-3

cdr3_aa: CATSDFAGDKVRGSQYF
cdr3_nt: TGTGCCACCAGTGATTTCGCCGGGGACAAGGTCCGCGGGTCGCAGTATTTT
d_call: -
v_call: TRBV24-1
clone_size: many
j_call: TRBJ2-3

cdr3_aa: CAKQTRQGTRQPQHF
cdr3_nt: TGTGCCAAACAAACTAGACAGGGTACGAGGCAGCCCCAGCATTTT
d_call: TRBD1
v_call: TRBV19
clone_size: -
j_call: TRBJ1-5

cdr3_aa: CATSVGQDYGYTF
cdr3_nt: TGTGCCACCAGCGTGGGACAGGACTATGGCTACACCTTC
d_call: TRBD1
v_call: TRBV15
clone_size: many
j_call: TRBJ1-2

cdr3_aa: CASSHPQSGTDTQYF
cdr3_nt: TGTGCCAGCAGCCATCCCCAGTCGGGCACAGATACGCAGTATTTT
d_call: -
v_call: TRBV6-1
clone_size: many
j_call: TRBJ2-3

cdr3_aa: CASSHDRGKETQYF
cdr3_nt: TGTGCCAGCAGCCACGACAGGGGGAAAGAGACCCAGTACTTC
d_call: TRBD1
v_call: TRBV3-1
clone_size: many
j_call: TRBJ2-5

cdr3_aa: CASSQPRGSGTDTQYF
cdr3_nt: TGTGCCAGCAGCCAACCTCGGGGTAGCGGCACAGATACGCAGTATTTT
d_call: -
v_call: TRBV11-2
clone_size: many
j_call: TRBJ2-3

cdr3_aa: CASSFGLAGVYEQYF
cdr3_nt: TGTGCCAGCAGTTTCGGGCTAGCGGGGGTATACGAGCAGTACTTC
d_call: TRBD2
v_call: TRBV12-3/TRBV12-4
clone_size: many
j_call: TRBJ2-7

cdr3_aa: CASSETTDSSYNSPLHF
cdr3_nt: TGTGCCAGCAGTGAAACGACAGACAGCTCCTATAATTCACCCCTCCACTTT
d_call: -
v_call: TRBV25-1
clone_size: many
j_call: TRBJ1-6

cdr3_aa: CASSPMGSTDTQYF
cdr3_nt: TGTGCCAGCAGCCCGATGGGGAGCACAGATACGCAGTATTTT
d_call: -
v_call: TRBV7-9
clone_size: few
j_call: TRBJ2-3

cdr3_aa: CASSLGGGFETQYF
cdr3_nt: TGCGCCAGCAGCTTAGGCGGGGGGTTTGAGACCCAGTACTTC
d_call: TRBD2
v_call: TRBV5-1
clone_size: many
j_call: TRBJ2-5